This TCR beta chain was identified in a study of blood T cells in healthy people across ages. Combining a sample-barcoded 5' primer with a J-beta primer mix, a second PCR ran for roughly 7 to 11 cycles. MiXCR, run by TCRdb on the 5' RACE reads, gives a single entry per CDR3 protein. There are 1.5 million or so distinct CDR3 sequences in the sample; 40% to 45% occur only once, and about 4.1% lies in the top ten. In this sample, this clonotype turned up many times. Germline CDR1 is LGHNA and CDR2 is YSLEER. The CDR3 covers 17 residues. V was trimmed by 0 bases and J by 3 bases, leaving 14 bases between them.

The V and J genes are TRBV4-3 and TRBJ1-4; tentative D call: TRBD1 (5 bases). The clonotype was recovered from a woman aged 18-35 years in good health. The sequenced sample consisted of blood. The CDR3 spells CASSQDWDSSANEKLFF. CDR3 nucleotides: TGCGCCAGCAGCCAAGACTGGGACTCGTCCGCTAATGAAAAACTGTTTTTT.